There are a few counts of the clone carrying this TCR beta chain. The data derive from a study of T-cell reconstitution after alpha-beta-depleted transplantation in children. The library targeted TCRbeta and was prepared with unique molecular identifiers. TCRdb re-derived calls from the PCR reads in MiXCR, one entry per CDR3 protein. The data contain about 610,000 distinct CDR3 sequences, about 10% of them singletons. Between the trimmed V and J ends, which lost 0 bases and 3 bases, there was a span of 15 bases. Germline loops: CDR1 SGHRS, CDR2 YFSETQ. This CDR3 comprises 16 residues. This receptor was taken from a human donor who donated a stem cell graft to a child with acute myeloid leukemia. The sample consisted of PBMCs from the stem cell graft donor, taken from the stem cell graft. The chain joins TRBV5-1 to TRBJ2-5; no clear D. The CDR3 DNA follows: TGCGCCAGCAGCTTGGGTCTTCTGGACCCTAAAGAGACCCAGTACTTC. It encodes CASSLGLLDPKETQYF.